This T cell receptor beta chain is from a study of naive CD8 T cells in extremely preterm neonates. Whole-study results and caveats: Limitations included small sample size and variable preterm productive templates.

Some clones are missing from TCRdb's copy, which holds only in-frame ones; the method was immunoSEQ multiplex PCR. Of 4,000 to 6,500 clones in the sample, approximately 98% were seen once. A word on this clone: Its cognate antigen is unknown.

Material: naive CD8+ T cells from blood. The receptor comes from a human donor in good health.

Written as DNA, the CDR3 is TGTGCCAGCAGTTTATGGTCAGGGAGGTATGACGAGCAGTACTTC. As protein: CASSLWSGRYDEQYF. This sequence joins TRBV27 and TRBJ2-7; the D gene is possibly TRBD2 (6 bases). Trimming stripped 1 base from V and 5 bases from J, with 15 bases between. The length of the CDR3 is 15 residues. Germline values: CDR1 MNHEY, CDR2 SMNVEV (reference sequence).